This T cell receptor (beta chain) derives from a study of OX40 agonist ivuxolimab in advanced cancers. Looking at the study overall: Patients were dosed intravenously with ivuxolimab at 0.01 to 10 mg/kg every 2 weeks. Three patients showed partial responses: one hepatocellular carcinoma and two cutaneous melanoma cases.

Method: immunoSEQ multiplex PCR; TCRdb's copy keeps in-frame clones and lacks some. The sample shows around 79,000 clones, 70% to 90% of them seen only once. The trim removed 6 bases at V and 3 bases at J, leaving 4 bases unmatched. This CDR3 contains 14 residues. Germline CDR1 is SNHLY and CDR2 is FYNNEI. This receptor was obtained from an adult with an advanced solid tumor such as melanoma, head and neck, liver or kidney cancer. The material was CD4+ or CD8+ T cells sorted from blood, obtained in a trial of the OX40 agonist ivuxolimab. This chain joins TRBV2 and TRBJ1-4, with TRBD1 matching over 7 bases. The CDR3 reads CASRGQTANEKLFF. The DNA for the CDR3 is TGTGCCAGCAGGGGACAGACCGCTAATGAAAAACTGTTTTTT.